Listed below are T cell receptor beta chains from one sample, sequenced in a study of T cell repertoires in aging, cancer and after chemotherapy. TCRdb called the multiplex PCR reads again in MiXCR, with one record for every CDR3 protein. The repertoire includes more than 2,000 distinct CDR3 sequences, roughly 25% of them detected once, and roughly 30% sits in the top ten. Sequenced: blood. The receptors were gathered from a human donor with a solid tumor. The CDR3 runs from the conserved cysteine through the conserved F or W. A D gene is named only where the DNA matches it firmly. The size of a clone is reported for some rows only, either as once, few or many, or as a class for expanded clones.

V gene	J gene	clone size	D gene	CDR3 protein	CDR3 DNA
TRBV5-1	TRBJ1-3	-	-	CASSSSSGNTIYF	TGCGCCAGCAGTTCCTCATCTGGAAACACCATATATTTT
TRBV19	TRBJ2-3	medium-sized	-	CASSIPSRGHTQYF	TGTGCCAGTAGTATCCCCAGCAGGGGACATACGCAGTATTTT
TRBV11-3	TRBJ2-5	medium-sized	TRBD1	CASSLGQGTQYF	TGTGCCAGCAGCTTAGGACAGGGGACCCAGTACTTC
TRBV14	TRBJ2-4	-	-	CASSQGLRPGKNIQYF	TGTGCCAGCAGCCAAGGGCTCCGACCGGGCAAAAACATTCAGTACTTC
TRBV27	TRBJ2-3	large	-	CASSSGVLIDTQYF	TGTGCCAGCAGTTCAGGGGTATTAATAGATACGCAGTATTTT
TRBV6-5	TRBJ2-7	-	TRBD1	CASSLPGQGDEQYF	TGTGCCAGCAGCTTGCCGGGACAGGGGGACGAGCAGTACTTC
TRBV19	TRBJ2-7	large	-	CASSAYLVYEQYF	TGTGCCAGTAGTGCATACCTAGTCTACGAGCAGTACTTC
TRBV7-3	TRBJ2-3	-	TRBD2	CASSLLAGGLTDTQYF	TGTGCCAGCAGCTTATTAGCGGGAGGGTTAACAGATACGCAGTATTTT
TRBV5-1	TRBJ1-2	medium-sized	TRBD1	CASSLGTGGAYGYTF	TGCGCCAGCAGCCTAGGGACAGGCGGGGCTTATGGCTACACCTTC
TRBV5-4	TRBJ2-1	medium-sized	TRBD2	CASSLQIGTSGNEQFF	TGTGCCAGCAGTCTACAAATCGGTACTAGCGGGAATGAGCAGTTCTTC
TRBV29-1	TRBJ2-7	large	-	CSVEISSYEQYF	TGCAGCGTTGAAATTAGCTCCTACGAGCAGTACTTC
TRBV5-1	TRBJ2-7	few	-	CASSFPHDPDGAHSYEQYF	TGCGCCAGCAGCTTTCCCCACGACCCCGACGGAGCCCATTCCTACGAGCAGTACTTC
TRBV27	TRBJ2-3	large	-	CASSPGSLIDTQYF	TGTGCCAGCAGCCCCGGATCCCTGATTGATACGCAGTATTTT
TRBV20-1	TRBJ2-2	-	TRBD2	CSASYGAGEGTGELFF	TGCAGTGCTAGTTACGGAGCGGGAGAAGGTACCGGGGAGCTGTTTTTT
TRBV6-1	TRBJ2-7	medium-sized	TRBD2	CASSDPGGISSYEQYF	TGTGCCAGCAGTGATCCCGGGGGGATAAGCTCCTACGAGCAGTACTTC
TRBV6-5	TRBJ2-3	-	TRBD2	CASSPGLAGTDTQYF	TGTGCCAGCAGCCCGGGACTAGCGGGCACAGATACGCAGTATTTT
TRBV7-2	TRBJ1-2	-	-	CASSFQQGRLGYTF	TGTGCCAGCAGCTTCCAACAGGGACGATTGGGCTACACCTTC
TRBV27	TRBJ1-4	medium-sized	-	CASSVEGEGKLFF	TGTGCCAGCAGCGTAGAAGGGGAGGGAAAACTGTTTTTT
TRBV15	TRBJ1-2	medium-sized	TRBD1	CATSRDVGQGNWGYTF	TGTGCCACCAGCAGAGATGTGGGACAGGGGAACTGGGGCTACACCTTC
TRBV5-1	TRBJ1-3	-	-	CASSAERSENTIYF	TGCGCCAGCAGCGCGGAAAGATCTGAAAACACCATATATTTT
TRBV20-1	TRBJ2-7	-	TRBD2	CSARVLRGDSGEQYF	TGCAGTGCTAGAGTTCTGCGGGGGGACTCCGGGGAGCAGTACTTC
TRBV19	TRBJ1-1	medium-sized	-	CASSGYNGGAHTEAFF	TGTGCCAGTAGTGGGTATAATGGGGGGGCGCATACTGAAGCTTTCTTT
TRBV20-1	TRBJ2-3	medium-sized	-	CSATGPLGTDTQYF	TGCAGTGCTACCGGACCCCTGGGCACAGATACGCAGTATTTT
TRBV19	TRBJ1-2	medium-sized	-	CASSPEGGNYGYTF	TGTGCCAGTAGTCCCGAAGGGGGTAACTATGGCTACACCTTC
TRBV12-3/TRBV12-4	TRBJ1-4	medium-sized	-	CASSFGRAGEKLFF	TGTGCCAGCAGTTTCGGCAGGGCTGGTGAAAAACTGTTTTTT
TRBV27	TRBJ1-2	large	TRBD1	CASKTGYGGYTF	TGTGCCAGCAAGACAGGGTACGGTGGCTACACCTTC
TRBV18	TRBJ1-6	-	TRBD1	CASSSGTGHSPLHF	TGTGCCAGCTCATCAGGGACAGGACATTCACCCCTCCACTTT
TRBV6-2/TRBV6-3	TRBJ2-3	-	TRBD2	CATMGLAGASSTDTQYF	TGTGCCACCATGGGACTAGCGGGAGCCTCTAGCACAGATACGCAGTATTTT
TRBV6-5	TRBJ2-2	hyperexpanded	-	CASSYDSATGELFF	TGTGCCAGCAGTTACGACAGCGCTACCGGGGAGCTGTTTTTT
TRBV27	TRBJ2-1	medium-sized	-	CASSRGLADSYNEQFF	TGTGCCAGCAGTAGGGGGCTAGCGGACTCCTACAATGAGCAGTTCTTC
TRBV20-1	TRBJ1-2	medium-sized	-	CSATRFTGGFGGYGYTF	TGCAGTGCAACTAGATTTACGGGCGGGTTTGGTGGCTATGGCTACACCTTC
TRBV12-3/TRBV12-4	TRBJ1-5	medium-sized	-	CASSLAWGNQPQHF	TGTGCCAGCAGTTTGGCCTGGGGCAATCAGCCCCAGCATTTT
TRBV11-2	TRBJ2-1	-	TRBD2	CASSPLAGAGSSYNEQFF	TGTGCCAGCAGCCCTCTAGCGGGAGCGGGGAGCTCCTACAATGAGCAGTTCTTC
TRBV20-1	TRBJ2-3	-	TRBD2	CSARAGDRRDTQYF	TGCAGTGCTCGAGCGGGAGACCGAAGAGATACGCAGTATTTT
TRBV12-3/TRBV12-4	TRBJ1-2	medium-sized	-	CASSLGRAYGYTF	TGTGCCAGCAGTTTGGGCAGGGCCTATGGCTACACCTTC
TRBV19	TRBJ2-3	-	TRBD2	CASSPGRGRTDTQYF	TGTGCCAGTAGTCCTGGGCGGGGGAGAACAGATACGCAGTATTTT
TRBV20-1	TRBJ2-3	medium-sized	TRBD2	CSARDPHGVAGDSMGTDTQYF	TGCAGTGCTAGAGATCCTCACGGGGTAGCGGGAGATTCTATGGGAACAGATACGCAGTATTTT
TRBV7-6	TRBJ2-1	-	TRBD2	CASSPHGGGMNNEQFF	TGTGCCAGCAGCCCACACGGGGGGGGAATGAACAATGAGCAGTTCTTC
TRBV20-1	TRBJ2-5	-	-	CSSRSGTSLETQYF	TGCAGTTCTAGATCCGGGACGTCACTAGAGACCCAGTACTTC
TRBV6-4	TRBJ2-1	medium-sized	-	CASSDSNLREHNEQFF	TGTGCCAGCAGTGACTCGAACTTGAGGGAGCACAATGAGCAGTTCTTC